Shown below are 19 T cell receptor beta chains from a single sample sequenced in a study of T-cell memory formation after mild COVID-19 (dated by TCRdb to about 2021). The library was obtained by 5' RACE. Sequencing relied on an Illumina NovaSeq 6000. TCRdb reanalyzed the raw reads on its own, using fastp at Q25 for trimming and MiXCR for clone calling, and kept in-frame beta chains. Each CDR3 protein gets just one entry, which takes the most common genes and DNA from the rows behind it. This sample is represented by 580,000 or so distinct CDR3 sequences; 17% of them were singletons. Clones ranked in the top ten supply just over 8% of the sample. The sequenced sample was PBMCs or a T cell subset sorted from them (not recorded which). Every receptor here comes from an adult woman who had mild COVID-19 (a few samples of this study predate the infection). The sample titles of this study are shuffled in the database, so cell type and time point are left out; the donor was told from shared clones.

This clonotype appeared a few times. The rearrangement links TRBV6-2 or TRBV6-3 to TRBJ2-7; 8 nucleotides line up with TRBD2. The CDR3 contains 16 residues. Losses at the gene ends were 3 bases for V and 7 bases for J; bases not matched to a gene: 14. Germline CDR1 and CDR2: MNHEY and SVGEGT. This CDR3 is CASSYFGREGLIEQYF. The CDR3 bases are TGTGCCAGCAGTTATTTCGGACGGGAGGGACTTATAGAGCAGTACTTC.

The chain joins TRBV6-5 to TRBJ2-1, with a possible D match to TRBD1 (6 bases). CDR1 MNHEY and CDR2 SVGAGI come from the germline V gene. This CDR3 has 16 amino acids. The V and J ends lost 4 bases and 4 bases respectively, with 17 bases between them. CDR3 bases: TGTGCCAGCAGTTTCTTCAGGGGTGGGGTTTACAATGAGCAGTTCTTC. Its translation: CASSFFRGGVYNEQFF.

This clonotype came up many times. The chain links TRBV20-1 to TRBJ1-1; maybe TRBD1 (6 bases). The CDR3 sequence is 13 residues long. The germline V gene encodes CDR1 DFQATT and CDR2 SNEGSKA (reference sequence). The CDR3 bases are TGCAGCGAAAGTGACAGGTTTTTAACTGAAGCTTTCTTT. Translated: CSESDRFLTEAFF.

This clonotype was counted between two and nine times. The rearrangement links TRBV15 to TRBJ2-2; tentatively, D is TRBD1 (6 bases). This CDR3 spans 14 amino acids. Per germline, CDR1 LNHNV and CDR2 YYDKDF (reference sequence). V lost 7 bases and J 5 bases, leaving 14 bases between the germline ends. In DNA, the CDR3 is TGTGCCACCACCTTGATCAGGGGAACCGGGGAGCTGTTTTTT. This encodes CATTLIRGTGELFF.

This clonotype appeared a few times. The chain uses TRBV5-1 and TRBJ2-3, with a possible D match to TRBD1 (5 bases). The CDR3 has 16 amino acids. V lost 0 bases to trimming and J lost 1 base, with 12 bases between them. Per germline, CDR1 SGHRS and CDR2 YFSETQ. CDR3 loop: CASSLGQPERTDTQYF. CDR3 DNA: TGCGCCAGCAGCTTGGGACAGCCGGAACGCACAGATACGCAGTATTTT.

The chain couples TRBV5-1 to TRBJ2-1; D may be TRBD2 (6 bases). The CDR3 has 14 residues. Trimming removed 3 bases from V and 9 bases from J, with 16 bases in between. Germline loops: CDR1 SGHRS, CDR2 YFSETQ. CDR3 amino acids: CASSSRGMGGEQFF. CDR3 nucleotide sequence: TGCGCCAGCAGCTCCCGGGGGATGGGTGGTGAGCAGTTCTTC.

The rearrangement links TRBV12-3 or TRBV12-4 to TRBJ2-7, with a weak D call TRBD2 (5 bases). The V gene lost 5 bases and the J gene lost 0 bases, with 14 bases spanning the gap. The CDR3 has 15 residues. For the CDR3, the DNA is TGTGCCAGCAGTGCTAGCCAACGACTCTCCTACGAGCAGTACTTC. It is translated as CASSASQRLSYEQYF.

This chain uses TRBV7-3 with TRBJ1-6, with D perhaps TRBD1 (5 bases). Germline V gives CDR1 SGHTA, CDR2 FQGTGA. The CDR3 loop spans 15 amino acids. V lost 0 bases, J lost 8 bases, and 11 bases lay in between. In nucleotides, the CDR3 is TGTGCCAGCAGCTTAACGGGGTGGGGCGATTCACCCCTCCACTTT. It specifies CASSLTGWGDSPLHF. The complete variable domain, with remaining parts taken from reference TRBV7-3 and TRBJ1-6, reads GAGVSQTPSNKVTEKGKYVELRCDPISGHTALYWYRQSLGQGPEFLIYFQGTGAADDSGLPNDRFFAVRPEGSVSTLKIQRTERGDSAVYLCASSLTGWGDSPLHFGNGTRLTVT.

This rearrangement joins TRBV5-4 to TRBJ1-2; weak D call: TRBD1 (6 bases). Germline V gene data show CDR1 as SGHNT and CDR2 as YYREEE (reference sequence). This CDR3 contains 14 residues. The V end lost 1 base, the J end lost 2 bases, and 9 bases lay between the germline ends. The CDR3 coding sequence is TGTGCCAGCAGCTTGAACAGGGAAAACTATGGCTACACCTTC. This gives the protein CASSLNRENYGYTF.

This chain connects TRBV7-2 to TRBJ2-1, with TRBD2 matching over 9 bases. The ends lost 4 bases at V and 4 bases at J; junction bases unmatched: 8. In germline, CDR1 is SGHTA, CDR2 FQGNSA. The CDR3 totals 16 residues. Here the CDR3 reads CASSYPIAGAYNEQFF. The CDR3 DNA reads TGTGCCAGCAGCTACCCGATAGCGGGGGCTTACAATGAGCAGTTCTTC. Variable domain in full (rest from reference TRBV7-2 and TRBJ2-1): GAGVSQSPSNKVTEKGKDVELRCDPISGHTALYWYRQSLGQGLEFLIYFQGNSAPDKSGLPSDRFSAERTGGSVSTLTIQRTQQEDSAVYLCASSYPIAGAYNEQFFGPGTRLTVL.

The chain is built from TRBV29-1 and TRBJ1-2; unclear D gene. This CDR3 is built from 13 residues. With 4 bases removed from V and 2 bases from J, the gap between germline ends came to 11 bases. Germline V gives CDR1 SQVTM, CDR2 ANQGSEA. CDR3 bases: TGCAGCGTTGTGTCTGAGCAAAACTATGGCTACACCTTC. Protein: CSVVSEQNYGYTF.

The rearrangement uses TRBV5-1 and TRBJ2-2, with D hard to call. The V gene's germline CDR1 is SGHRS and CDR2 YFSETQ. The V end was cut by 7 bases, the J end by 4 bases, with 14 bases between. The CDR3 is made up of 14 amino acids. The chain's CDR3 is CASSFNALTGELFF. In nucleotides, the CDR3 is TGCGCCAGCTCTTTCAATGCCCTCACCGGGGAGCTGTTTTTT.

J is TRBJ1-6 and V is TRBV20-1; D may be TRBD1 (5 bases). Germline assignment: CDR1 DFQATT and CDR2 SNEGSKA (reference sequence). The CDR3 runs to 15 residues. Trimming stripped 3 bases from V and 7 bases from J, with 16 bases between. CDR3 DNA sequence: TGCAGTGCTAGGACGGGTGGACGGGGGAATTCACCCCTCCACTTT. Translation gives CSARTGGRGNSPLHF.

This clonotype was observed a handful of times. The chain combines TRBV2 with TRBJ2-2, with TRBD1 identical over 9 bases. Germline CDR1 is SNHLY and CDR2 is FYNNEI. The CDR3 contains 15 residues. V was clipped by 1 base and J by 3 bases; unmatched bases: 0. The CDR3 region is CASSEGTGDTGELFF. The CDR3 coding sequence is TGTGCCAGCAGTGAAGGGACAGGGGACACCGGGGAGCTGTTTTTT. Filled out from reference TRBV2 and TRBJ2-2, the complete variable domain reads EPEVTQTPSHQVTQMGQEVILRCVPISNHLYFYWYRQILGQKVEFLVSFYNNEISEKSEIFDDQFSVERPDGSNFTLKIRSTKLEDSAMYFCASSEGTGDTGELFFGEGSRLTVL.

This clonotype was counted only a few times. This chain connects TRBV6-6 to TRBJ2-3; the D gene is possibly TRBD1 (6 bases). The V and J ends lost 10 bases and 0 bases respectively, with 14 bases between them. This CDR3 region has 14 residues. In germline, CDR1 is MNHNY, CDR2 SVGAGI (reference sequence). The DNA of the CDR3 is TGTGCCATCAGGGACACCCTCAGCACAGATACGCAGTATTTT. Translation: CAIRDTLSTDTQYF.

This clonotype was detected a few times. The chain recombines TRBV7-8 with TRBJ2-7, with 7 bases fitting TRBD1. The CDR3 extends over 15 amino acids. The junction had 11 bases not matched to a gene; V was cut back by 5 bases and J by 4 bases. In germline, CDR1 is SGHVS, CDR2 FQNEAQ. CDR3 DNA: TGTGCCAGCAGCCCGCAATTGGGACAGAGGTACGAGCAGTACTTC. Its translation: CASSPQLGQRYEQYF.

The V call is TRBV4-2, the J call TRBJ2-3; unclear D gene. The CDR3 has 14 residues. The germline V and J ends were trimmed by 2 bases and 3 bases, with 9 bases remaining between them. The germline V gene encodes CDR1 LGHNA and CDR2 YNFKEQ. The DNA of the CDR3 is TGTGCCAGCAGCCAACTTCAAGGGACAGATACGCAGTATTTT. Translated, it gives CASSQLQGTDTQYF.

This chain joins TRBV20-1 and TRBJ1-5; 7 positions agree with TRBD1. There are 15 residues in the CDR3. Germline CDR1 DFQATT, CDR2 SNEGSKA (reference sequence). Germline trimming cut 4 bases from V and 2 bases from J; bases unmatched to any gene: 8. CDR3 sequence: CSAKLRQGGNQPQHF. For the CDR3, the DNA is TGCAGTGCTAAACTCCGACAGGGCGGCAATCAGCCCCAGCATTTT.

The genes are TRBV2 and TRBJ2-7; D perhaps matches TRBD2 (6 bases). The CDR3 runs 14 residues. The V gene's germline CDR1 is SNHLY and CDR2 FYNNEI. Trimming removed 5 bases at V and 0 bases at J, with 11 bases between. The chain's CDR3 is CASSRGSSSYEQYF. CDR3 nucleotides: TGTGCCAGCAGTCGGGGGAGCTCCTCCTACGAGCAGTACTTC. Based on the CDR3 plus reference TRBV2 and TRBJ2-7, the full variable domain is EPEVTQTPSHQVTQMGQEVILRCVPISNHLYFYWYRQILGQKVEFLVSFYNNEISEKSEIFDDQFSVERPDGSNFTLKIRSTKLEDSAMYFCASSRGSSSYEQYFGPGTRLTVT.